This T cell receptor beta chain was recorded in a study of graft-versus-host responses after intestinal transplantation. V shed 4 bases and J shed 0 bases, with 13 bases lying between them. The CDR3 sequence is 15 residues long. Per germline, CDR1 MGHRA and CDR2 YSYEKL. As to this clone: What it binds is unknown.

Profiled with immunoSEQ multiplex PCR; TCRdb holds only in-frame clones, not every one. This sample yields some 86,000 clones, of which 90% to 95% are seen a single time; 6% belongs to the top ten. The material sequenced was unstimulated CD8+ T cells sorted from spleen or lymph node cells, taken before intestinal transplant. The V and J genes are TRBV4-1 and TRBJ2-7; D unresolved. This clonotype originated in a human donor who received an intestinal transplant. As DNA, the CDR3 is TGCGCCAGCAGCCCAACTCGGACCCTCTCCTACGAGCAGTACTTC. This encodes CASSPTRTLSYEQYF.